The rows below give T cell receptor beta chains drawn from one sample of a study of regulatory T cells in long-lasting Graves disease. MiXCR was run by TCRdb on the multiplex PCR reads, yielding one entry per CDR3 protein. The sample shows roughly 440,000 distinct CDR3 sequences, 16% of them seen only once. A further study also used this sample, focusing on T cells in Graves' hyperthyroidism and ophthalmopathy.

The material sequenced was peripheral blood mononuclear cells (PBMCs), taken at new diagnosis, from a patient treated with antithyroid drugs. All receptors come from a woman aged 18-29 years with Graves disease. The CDR3 runs from the conserved cysteine through the conserved F or W. The order of the fields is J gene, clone size, V gene, D gene, CDR3 DNA, CDR3 protein. The D gene is left open where the match is weak. Clone size is not always given. Where it is, it says once, few, many or a class for expanded clones.

TRBJ2-5,few,TRBV3-1,-,TGTGCCAGCAGCCAACCACGACTGCGGGAAGAGACCCAGTACTTC,CASSQPRLREETQYF
TRBJ2-3,many,TRBV11-2,-,TGTGCCAGCAGCTTACAGGGTACAGATACGCAGTATTTT,CASSLQGTDTQYF
TRBJ2-1,medium-sized,TRBV29-1,-,TGCAGCGTTGCCGAGCCCCCTGAGCAGTTCTTC,CSVAEPPEQFF
TRBJ2-1,once,TRBV7-9,TRBD2,TGTGCCAGCAGCTTAGAGCTAGCGGGAAATTACAATGAGCAGTTCTTC,CASSLELAGNYNEQFF
TRBJ2-7,many,TRBV9,TRBD2,TGTGCCAGCAGCGTGACTAGCGGGAACTACGAGCAGTACTTC,CASSVTSGNYEQYF
TRBJ2-3,many,TRBV27,TRBD2,TGTGCCAGCACTACGACTAGCGGGAGGGTAAATACGCAGTATTTT,CASTTTSGRVNTQYF
TRBJ2-5,few,TRBV13,TRBD2,TGTGCCAGCAGCTTAGCTTTCAGGGGACTAGCGGGAGGAGAGACCCAGTACTTC,CASSLAFRGLAGGETQYF
TRBJ2-3,many,TRBV6-1,-,TGTGCCAGCAGTGAACTTACCAAGTCGGGAGATACGCAGTATTTT,CASSELTKSGDTQYF
TRBJ2-7,-,TRBV20-1,-,TGCAGTGCTAGACCTCGGAGGGCGGGCGAGCAGTACTTC,CSARPRRAGEQYF
TRBJ2-5,-,TRBV19,-,TGTGCCAGTAGTATCTCTGGCAGGGAAGAGACCCAGTACTTC,CASSISGREETQYF
TRBJ1-5,few,TRBV20-1,TRBD1,TGCAGTGCTAAAGACAGGGGGCTGTGTCGCAATCAGCCCCAGCATTTT,CSAKDRGLCRNQPQHF
TRBJ2-1,once,TRBV4-3,TRBD2,TGCGCCAGCAGCCAAGCTTGGGCTAGCGGAGCCGAGCAGTTCTTC,CASSQAWASGAEQFF
TRBJ2-3,many,TRBV27,TRBD2,TGTGCCAGCAGTTTTAGCGGGATCGGTAGCACAGATACGCAGTATTTT,CASSFSGIGSTDTQYF
TRBJ1-1,many,TRBV12-3/TRBV12-4,-,TGTGCCAGCGCCCTAGAGGTGGGAACTGAAGCTTTCTTT,CASALEVGTEAFF
TRBJ1-3,-,TRBV14,-,TGTGCCAGCAGCGGGTATCTTGGAAACACCATATATTTT,CASSGYLGNTIYF
TRBJ1-4,-,TRBV19,-,TGTGCCAGTACCTCGATGGGCCGGGGCAGGGGAGGGGATGAAAAACTGTTTTTT,CASTSMGRGRGGDEKLFF
TRBJ2-1,few,TRBV7-8,TRBD2,TGTGCCAGCAGCGCCGGACTAGCGGGAGGGCGCGGGGAGCAGTTCTTC,CASSAGLAGGRGEQFF
TRBJ2-1,-,TRBV24-1,-,TGTGCCACCAGTGTTCAGACTAGTAATTCCTACAATGAGCAGTTCTTC,CATSVQTSNSYNEQFF
TRBJ2-1,many,TRBV11-2,TRBD2,TGTGCCAGCAGCTTAGGACAGGGACTAGCGGGACACAATGAGCAGTTCTTC,CASSLGQGLAGHNEQFF
TRBJ1-2,many,TRBV12-3/TRBV12-4,-,TGTGCCAGCAGCAATTCCCGGAGGGGGGGGCAAAGAGGCTACACCTTC,CASSNSRRGGQRGYTF
TRBJ2-1,few,TRBV6-2/TRBV6-3,TRBD2,TGTGCCAGCAGTTATTTAGGCCAGGGCGGGAGGGCCAATGAGCAGTTCTTC,CASSYLGQGGRANEQFF
TRBJ2-5,many,TRBV7-2,-,TGTGCCAGCAGCTCAACAGGTCATCAAGAGACCCAGTACTTC,CASSSTGHQETQYF
TRBJ1-5,many,TRBV7-2,-,TGTGCCAGCAGCTTAGGTGGGACGGGGCAGCCCCAGCATTTT,CASSLGGTGQPQHF
TRBJ1-6,-,TRBV18,-,TGTGCCAGCTCACCAGGGGAGGTGTCTAATTCACCCCTCCACTTT,CASSPGEVSNSPLHF
TRBJ2-3,many,TRBV25-1,TRBD2,TGTGCCAGCAGTGACCTAGCGGGAGCCCCCACAGATACGCAGTATTTT,CASSDLAGAPTDTQYF
TRBJ2-5,-,TRBV4-1,-,TGCGCCAGCAGCAAAGGGGCAGGCCGGAGGACCCAAGAGACCCAGTACTTC,CASSKGAGRRTQETQYF
TRBJ2-4,many,TRBV2,-,TGTGCCAGCAGAAAGGAAATAGCCAAAAACATTCAGTACTTC,CASRKEIAKNIQYF
TRBJ1-6,few,TRBV7-7,-,TGTGCTAGCAGCTTAGTGGGACGGTCTAATTCACCCCTCCACTTT,CASSLVGRSNSPLHF
TRBJ2-3,many,TRBV12-5,-,TGTGCTAGTGGTTTGGGAGAGGCAGATACGCAGTATTTT,CASGLGEADTQYF
TRBJ1-2,-,TRBV15,-,TGTGCCACCAGCGCCGACAGGACTAGTAACTATAGCTACACCTTC,CATSADRTSNYSYTF
TRBJ1-2,many,TRBV28,-,TGTGCCAGCAGGGACGAAACCTATAATGGCTACACCTTC,CASRDETYNGYTF
TRBJ1-5,many,TRBV5-5,-,TGTGCCAGCAGCTTGGATGGGGGAGGGAGTGCCCTTAGCAATCAGCCCCAGCATTTT,CASSLDGGGSALSNQPQHF
TRBJ2-5,many,TRBV7-2,-,TGTGCCAGCAGCAAGAATAAAGAGACCCAGTACTTC,CASSKNKETQYF
TRBJ2-2,many,TRBV12-3/TRBV12-4,-,TGTGCCAGCAGTTTCGGGGGCAGATACACCGGGGAGCTGTTTTTT,CASSFGGRYTGELFF
TRBJ2-1,-,TRBV18,-,TGTGCCAGCTCAACGGGGTTAGGAAGTGAGCAGTTCTTC,CASSTGLGSEQFF